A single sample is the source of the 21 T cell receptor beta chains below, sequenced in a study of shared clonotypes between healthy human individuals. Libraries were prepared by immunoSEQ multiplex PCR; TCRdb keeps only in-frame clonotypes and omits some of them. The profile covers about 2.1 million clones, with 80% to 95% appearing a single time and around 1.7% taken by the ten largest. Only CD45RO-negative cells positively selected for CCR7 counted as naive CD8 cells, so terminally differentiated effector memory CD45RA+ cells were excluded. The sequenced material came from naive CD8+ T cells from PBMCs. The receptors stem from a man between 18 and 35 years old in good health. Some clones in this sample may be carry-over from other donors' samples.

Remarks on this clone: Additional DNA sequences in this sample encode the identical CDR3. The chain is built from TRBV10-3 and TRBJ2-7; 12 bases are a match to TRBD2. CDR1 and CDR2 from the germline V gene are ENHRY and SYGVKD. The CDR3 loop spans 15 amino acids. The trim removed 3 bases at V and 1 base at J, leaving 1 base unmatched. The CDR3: CAISEGLAGSYEQYF. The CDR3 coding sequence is TGTGCCATCAGTGAAGGACTAGCGGGATCCTACGAGCAGTACTTC.

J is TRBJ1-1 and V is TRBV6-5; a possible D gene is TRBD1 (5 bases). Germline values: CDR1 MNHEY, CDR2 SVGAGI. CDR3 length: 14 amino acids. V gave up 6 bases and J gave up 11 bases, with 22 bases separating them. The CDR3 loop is CASRRGSQGGEAFF. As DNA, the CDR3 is TGTGCCAGCAGACGAGGGAGTCAGGGAGGGGAGGCTTTCTTT.

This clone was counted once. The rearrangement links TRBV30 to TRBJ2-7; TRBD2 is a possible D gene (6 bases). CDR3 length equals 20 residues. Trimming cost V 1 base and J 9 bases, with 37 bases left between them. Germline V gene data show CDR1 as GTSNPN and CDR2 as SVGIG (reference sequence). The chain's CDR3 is CAWSASMGLNYKMTRGGQYF. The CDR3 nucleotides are TGTGCCTGGAGTGCTTCGATGGGGCTCAACTACAAAATGACAAGGGGAGGGCAGTACTTC.

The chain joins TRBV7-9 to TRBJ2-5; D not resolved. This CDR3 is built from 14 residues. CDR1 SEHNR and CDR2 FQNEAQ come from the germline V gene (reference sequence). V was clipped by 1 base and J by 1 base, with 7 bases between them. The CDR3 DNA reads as TGTGCCAGCAGCTTAGTAACCATCCAAGAGACCCAGTACTTC. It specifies CASSLVTIQETQYF.

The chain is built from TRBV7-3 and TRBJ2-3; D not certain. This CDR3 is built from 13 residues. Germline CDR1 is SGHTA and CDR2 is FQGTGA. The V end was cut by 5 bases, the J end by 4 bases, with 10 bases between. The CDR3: CASSPDPPDTQYF. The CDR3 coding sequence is TGTGCCAGCAGCCCCGACCCCCCAGATACGCAGTATTTT.

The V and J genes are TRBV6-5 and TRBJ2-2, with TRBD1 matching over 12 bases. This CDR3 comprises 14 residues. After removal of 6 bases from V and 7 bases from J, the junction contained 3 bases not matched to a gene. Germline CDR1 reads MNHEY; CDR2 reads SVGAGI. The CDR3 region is CASRRDRGLGELFF. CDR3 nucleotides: TGTGCCAGCAGGCGGGACAGGGGGCTCGGGGAGCTGTTTTTT.

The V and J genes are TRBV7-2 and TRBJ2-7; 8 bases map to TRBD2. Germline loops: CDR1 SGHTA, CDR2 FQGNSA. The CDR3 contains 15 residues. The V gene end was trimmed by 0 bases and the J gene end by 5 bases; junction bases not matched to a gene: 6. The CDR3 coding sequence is TGTGCCAGCAGCTTAGCTAGGACTAGCCCCGACGAGCAGTACTTC. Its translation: CASSLARTSPDEQYF.

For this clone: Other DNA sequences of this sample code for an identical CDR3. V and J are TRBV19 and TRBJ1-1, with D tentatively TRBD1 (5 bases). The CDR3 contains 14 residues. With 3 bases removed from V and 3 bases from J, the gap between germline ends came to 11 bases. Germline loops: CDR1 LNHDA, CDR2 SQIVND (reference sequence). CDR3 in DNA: TGTGCCAGTAGTATTATCGCGGGGGACACTGAAGCTTTCTTT. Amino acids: CASSIIAGDTEAFF.

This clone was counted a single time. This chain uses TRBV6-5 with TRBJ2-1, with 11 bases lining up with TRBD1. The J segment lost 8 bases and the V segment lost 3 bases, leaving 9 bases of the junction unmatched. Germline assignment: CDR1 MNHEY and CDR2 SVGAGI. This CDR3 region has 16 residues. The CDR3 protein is CASSYMPGQGVDEQFF. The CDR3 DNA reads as TGTGCCAGCAGTTATATGCCGGGACAGGGGGTGGATGAGCAGTTCTTC.

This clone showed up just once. The CDR3 DNA is TGTGCCAGTTCCTACAGGGGAATGGGGGACACTGAAGCTTTCTTT. It codes for CASSYRGMGDTEAFF. This chain uses TRBV28 with TRBJ1-1, with 7 bases aligning to TRBD1. Looked up from germline, CDR1 is MDHEN and CDR2 is SYDVKM. This CDR3 spans 15 amino acids. V trimming: 9 bases; J trimming: 3 bases; junction bases outside the gene matches: 13. Combining the CDR3 with reference TRBV28 and TRBJ1-1 gives the whole variable domain DVKVTQSSRYLVKRTGEKVFLECVQDMDHENMFWYRQDPGLGLRLIYFSYDVKMKEKGDIPEGYSVSREKKERFSLILESASTNQTSMYLCASSYRGMGDTEAFFGQGTRLTVV.

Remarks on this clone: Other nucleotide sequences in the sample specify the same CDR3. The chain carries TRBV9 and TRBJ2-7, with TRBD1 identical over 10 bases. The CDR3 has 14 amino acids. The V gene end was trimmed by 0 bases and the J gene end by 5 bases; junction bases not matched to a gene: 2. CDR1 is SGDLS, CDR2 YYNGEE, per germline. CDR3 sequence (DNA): TGTGCCAGCAGCGTAGGACAGGGGGCAGACGAGCAGTACTTC. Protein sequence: CASSVGQGADEQYF.

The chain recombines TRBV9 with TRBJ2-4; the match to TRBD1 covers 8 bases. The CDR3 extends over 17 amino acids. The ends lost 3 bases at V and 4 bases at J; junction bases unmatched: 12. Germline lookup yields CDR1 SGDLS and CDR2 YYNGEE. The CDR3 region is CASSGGGGQGPKNIQYF. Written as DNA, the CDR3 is TGTGCCAGCAGCGGTGGCGGAGGACAGGGCCCAAAAAACATTCAGTACTTC.

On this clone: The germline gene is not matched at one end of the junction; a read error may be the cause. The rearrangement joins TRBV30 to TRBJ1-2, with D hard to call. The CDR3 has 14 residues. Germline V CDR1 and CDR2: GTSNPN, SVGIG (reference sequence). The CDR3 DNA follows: TGCTCCGGGATCCCCATCTCTTCATCCTATGGCTACACCTTC. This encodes CSGIPISSSYGYTF.

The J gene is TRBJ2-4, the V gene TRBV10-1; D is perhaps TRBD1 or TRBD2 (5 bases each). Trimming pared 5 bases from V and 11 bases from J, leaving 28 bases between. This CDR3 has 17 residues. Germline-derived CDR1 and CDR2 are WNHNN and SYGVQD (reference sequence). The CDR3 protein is CASSRTSSICLTEVQYF. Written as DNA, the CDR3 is TGCGCCAGCAGTCGGACATCTAGCATCTGCCTAACAGAAGTTCAGTACTTC.

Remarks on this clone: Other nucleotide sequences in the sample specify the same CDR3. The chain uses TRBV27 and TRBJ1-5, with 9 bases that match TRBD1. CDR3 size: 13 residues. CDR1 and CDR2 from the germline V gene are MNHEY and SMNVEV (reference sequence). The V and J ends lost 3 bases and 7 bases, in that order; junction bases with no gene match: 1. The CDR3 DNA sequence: TGTGCCAGCAGTTTGACAGGGGGACAGCCCCAGCATTTT. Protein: CASSLTGGQPQHF.

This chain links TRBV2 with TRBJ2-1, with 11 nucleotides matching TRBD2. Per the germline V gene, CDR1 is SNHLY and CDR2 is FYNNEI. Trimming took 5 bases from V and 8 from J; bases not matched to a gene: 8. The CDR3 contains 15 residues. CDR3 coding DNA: TGTGCCAGCAGTTCGACTAGCGGGATCGGGGATGAGCAGTTCTTC. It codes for CASSSTSGIGDEQFF.

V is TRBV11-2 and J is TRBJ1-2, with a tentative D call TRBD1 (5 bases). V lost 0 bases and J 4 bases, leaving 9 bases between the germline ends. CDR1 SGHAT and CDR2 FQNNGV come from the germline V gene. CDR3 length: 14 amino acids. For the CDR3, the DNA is TGTGCCAGCAGCTTAGAAGGGGACCGCTATGGCTACACCTTC. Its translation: CASSLEGDRYGYTF.

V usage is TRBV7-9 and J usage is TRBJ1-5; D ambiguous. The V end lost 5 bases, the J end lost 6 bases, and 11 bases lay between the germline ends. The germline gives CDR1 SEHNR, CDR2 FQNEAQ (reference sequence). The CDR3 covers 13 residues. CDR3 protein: CASSPTAGQPQHF. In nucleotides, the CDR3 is TGTGCCAGCAGCCCCACGGCAGGTCAGCCCCAGCATTTT.

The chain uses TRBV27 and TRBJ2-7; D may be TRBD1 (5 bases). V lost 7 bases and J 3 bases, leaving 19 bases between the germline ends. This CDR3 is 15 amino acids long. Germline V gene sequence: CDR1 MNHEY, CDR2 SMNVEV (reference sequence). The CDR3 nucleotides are TGTGCCAGCACCACTCGTATGGGGCTGAACTACGAGCAGTACTTC. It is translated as CASTTRMGLNYEQYF.

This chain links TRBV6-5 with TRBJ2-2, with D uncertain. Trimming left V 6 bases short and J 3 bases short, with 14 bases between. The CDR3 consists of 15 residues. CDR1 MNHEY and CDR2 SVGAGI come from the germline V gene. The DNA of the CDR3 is TGTGCCAGCAGCGAGTTACCGGGCCACACCGGGGAGCTGTTTTTT. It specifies CASSELPGHTGELFF.

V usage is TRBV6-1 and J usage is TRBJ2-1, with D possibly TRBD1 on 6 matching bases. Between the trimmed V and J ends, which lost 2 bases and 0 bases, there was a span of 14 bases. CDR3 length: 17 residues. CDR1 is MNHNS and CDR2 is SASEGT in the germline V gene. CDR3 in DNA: TGTGCCAGCAGTGAATGGCTGGGGGCTAGCTCCTACAATGAGCAGTTCTTC. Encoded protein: CASSEWLGASSYNEQFF.